The 30 T cell receptor beta chains presented below share a single source sample, sequenced in a study of cytotoxic CD8 clonotypes in ibrutinib-treated CLL. The method was immunoSEQ multiplex PCR; TCRdb's version includes in-frame clones alone and lacks a portion of them. The table records approximately 300,000 clones, about 80% of them present only once. The specimen was PBMCs, collected before ibrutinib treatment. Every receptor here comes from a human donor with chronic lymphocytic leukemia.

This clone was observed a handful of times. The chain carries TRBV5-1 and TRBJ1-1; D remains ambiguous. The CDR3 contains 15 residues. Trimming took off 0 bases at V and 4 bases at J, with 13 bases between the two ends. Germline CDR1 is SGHRS and CDR2 is YFSETQ. CDR3 protein: CASSLAEGSGTEAFF. CDR3 coding DNA: TGCGCCAGCAGCTTGGCCGAGGGAAGCGGCACTGAAGCTTTCTTT.

The chain has TRBV9 and TRBJ2-5; D might be TRBD1 (5 bases). The CDR3 spans 14 residues. CDR1 is SGDLS and CDR2 is YYNGEE in the germline V gene. V lost 0 bases, J lost 2 bases, and 8 bases lay in between. CDR3 amino acids: CASSVVAGQETQYF. The CDR3 DNA follows: TGTGCCAGCAGCGTAGTGGCAGGGCAAGAGACCCAGTACTTC. Based on the CDR3 plus reference TRBV9 and TRBJ2-5, the full variable domain is DSGVTQTPKHLITATGQRVTLRCSPRSGDLSVYWYQQSLDQGLQFLIQYYNGEERAKGNILERFSAQQFPDLHSELNLSSLELGDSALYFCASSVVAGQETQYFGPGTRLLVL.

The rearrangement joins TRBV27 to TRBJ2-7, with D tentatively TRBD1 or TRBD2 (5 bases each). CDR3 size: 13 residues. Germline V gives CDR1 MNHEY, CDR2 SMNVEV (reference sequence). Deletions cut 10 bases from V and 7 bases from J, with 20 bases between. This chain's CDR3 is CATTKKGTREQYF. The CDR3 DNA follows: TGTGCCACCACTAAGAAGGGGACGAGAGAGCAGTACTTC.

The CDR3 here is CAAGMINQPQHF. The CDR3 DNA reads TGTGCCGCAGGCATGATCAATCAGCCCCAGCATTTT. The chain links TRBV6-5 to TRBJ1-5, with D hard to call. V dropped 11 bases and J dropped 3 bases, with 11 bases sitting between them. This CDR3 has 12 residues. Germline values: CDR1 MNHEY, CDR2 SVGAGI.

The chain is built from TRBV4-2 and TRBJ2-1; no firm D call. V lost 4 bases and J 0 bases, leaving 16 bases between the germline ends. This CDR3 is 17 amino acids long. The germline V gene encodes CDR1 LGHNA and CDR2 YNFKEQ. The CDR3: CASSRRPVGSSYNEQFF. The DNA of the CDR3 is TGTGCCAGCAGCCGGCGGCCGGTGGGAAGCTCCTACAATGAGCAGTTCTTC.

The genes are TRBV7-2 and TRBJ2-1; D ambiguous. The CDR3 totals 15 residues. Germline V lookup: CDR1 SGHTA, CDR2 FQGNSA. Trimming stripped 1 base from V and 0 bases from J, with 7 bases between. CDR3 amino acids: CASSLELSSYNEQFF. In nucleotides, the CDR3 is TGTGCCAGCAGCTTAGAGTTGAGCTCCTACAATGAGCAGTTCTTC. The full variable domain, in which reference TRBV7-2 and TRBJ2-1 provide the parts outside the CDR3, is GAGVSQSPSNKVTEKGKDVELRCDPISGHTALYWYRQSLGQGLEFLIYFQGNSAPDKSGLPSDRFSAERTGGSVSTLTIQRTQQEDSAVYLCASSLELSSYNEQFFGPGTRLTVL.

The rearrangement links TRBV5-1 to TRBJ2-1, with TRBD2 matching over 13 bases. V lost 6 bases to trimming and J lost 9 bases; unmatched junction nucleotides: 9. The CDR3 runs 15 residues. Looked up from germline, CDR1 is SGHRS and CDR2 is YFSETQ. CDR3 loop: CASTTHRLAGGEQFF. The CDR3 DNA reads as TGCGCCAGCACCACTCACCGACTAGCGGGAGGTGAGCAGTTCTTC.

The chain recombines TRBV15 with TRBJ2-1; 7 positions agree with TRBD1. The CDR3 is made up of 15 amino acids. Germline trimming cut 0 bases from V and 8 bases from J; bases unmatched to any gene: 7. Per the germline V gene, CDR1 is LNHNV and CDR2 is YYDKDF (reference sequence). CDR3 sequence reads: CATSRDVDRIDEQFF. CDR3 in DNA: TGTGCCACCAGCAGAGATGTGGACAGGATCGATGAGCAGTTCTTC.

The genes are TRBV7-3 and TRBJ2-7, with D uncertain. With 0 bases removed from V and 2 bases from J, the gap between germline ends came to 8 bases. Germline assignment: CDR1 SGHTA and CDR2 FQGTGA. The CDR3 extends over 14 amino acids. CDR3: CASSLTSVPYEQYF. DNA of the CDR3: TGTGCCAGCAGCTTAACGTCCGTACCCTACGAGCAGTACTTC.

The gene calls are TRBV28 and TRBJ2-2, with D maybe TRBD1 (6 bases). The V gene's germline CDR1 is MDHEN and CDR2 SYDVKM. The V and J ends lost 6 bases and 2 bases respectively, with 19 bases between them. This CDR3 contains 17 residues. CDR3 amino acids: CASRTMRTDLNTGELFF. The DNA for the CDR3 is TGTGCCAGCAGAACTATGAGGACAGACCTCAACACCGGGGAGCTGTTTTTT. The full variable domain, its missing parts supplied by reference TRBV28 and TRBJ2-2, is DVKVTQSSRYLVKRTGEKVFLECVQDMDHENMFWYRQDPGLGLRLIYFSYDVKMKEKGDIPEGYSVSREKKERFSLILESASTNQTSMYLCASRTMRTDLNTGELFFGEGSRLTVL.

V and J are TRBV29-1 and TRBJ2-7; 8 positions match TRBD2. Germline V gene data show CDR1 as SQVTM and CDR2 as ANQGSEA. The CDR3 runs 13 residues. With 4 bases clipped from V and 3 bases from J, the junction kept 5 bases outside the gene matches. This CDR3 reads CSVVSGIVYEQYF. CDR3 in DNA: TGCAGCGTTGTTAGCGGGATTGTCTACGAGCAGTACTTC.

This rearrangement joins TRBV7-3 to TRBJ2-3; TRBD1 is a possible D gene (5 bases). Germline V gene sequence: CDR1 SGHTA, CDR2 FQGTGA. This CDR3 is built from 14 residues. Trimming took 5 bases from V and 2 from J, leaving 11 bases between them. CDR3 region: CASSPAGFTDTQYF. CDR3 DNA: TGTGCCAGCAGCCCCGCAGGGTTCACAGATACGCAGTATTTT.

This chain links TRBV27 with TRBJ2-7; tentatively, D is TRBD1 (6 bases). V was cut by 7 bases and J by 4 bases, with 17 bases left in between. CDR3 length: 14 amino acids. From germline, CDR1 is MNHEY and CDR2 SMNVEV (reference sequence). In DNA form, the CDR3 reads TGTGCCAGCATGAGGACAGCCTTCTGGTACGAGCAGTACTTC. Its translation: CASMRTAFWYEQYF.

The V gene is TRBV30, the J gene TRBJ1-5; D perhaps matches TRBD1 (5 bases). Germline loops: CDR1 GTSNPN, CDR2 SVGIG (reference sequence). Trimming took off 4 bases at V and 4 bases at J, with 11 bases between the two ends. This CDR3 spans 13 amino acids. The CDR3 coding sequence is TGTGCCTGGAACACAGGCCTAAATCAGCCCCAGCATTTT. Its protein product is CAWNTGLNQPQHF.

The chain employs TRBV7-7 and TRBJ2-2, with 7 positions matching TRBD1. Germline V gene data show CDR1 as SSHAT and CDR2 as FNYEAQ (reference sequence). The CDR3 sequence is 14 residues long. The V and J ends lost 5 bases and 7 bases, in that order; junction bases with no gene match: 7. This chain's CDR3 is CASSPATGSGELFF. In DNA form, the CDR3 reads TGTGCCAGCAGCCCTGCGACAGGGAGCGGGGAGCTGTTTTTT.

This chain joins TRBV28 and TRBJ2-4; possibly TRBD1 or TRBD2 for D (5 bases each). V dropped 5 bases and J dropped 2 bases, with 13 bases sitting between them. Germline V gene sequence: CDR1 MDHEN, CDR2 SYDVKM. CDR3 size: 15 residues. The CDR3 DNA reads TGTGCCAGCAGTACAGGAAGCGGTCCCAAAAACATTCAGTACTTC. This encodes CASSTGSGPKNIQYF.

This clone was recorded a few times. The chain is built from TRBV27 and TRBJ2-7; no firm D call. CDR1 is MNHEY and CDR2 is SMNVEV in the germline V gene (reference sequence). The CDR3 consists of 11 residues. With 5 bases removed from V and 7 bases from J, the gap between germline ends came to 9 bases. CDR3 sequence (DNA): TGTGCCAGCAGTGCATACGGGGAGCAGTACTTC. Amino acid sequence: CASSAYGEQYF.

The rearrangement joins TRBV5-4 to TRBJ2-3; the D is unclear. Germline-derived CDR1 and CDR2 are SGHNT and YYREEE (reference sequence). Trimming took off 3 bases at V and 3 bases at J, with 5 bases between the two ends. This CDR3 comprises 12 residues. CDR3 region: CASSSRTDTQYF. CDR3 coding DNA: TGTGCCAGCAGCTCCCGGACAGATACGCAGTATTTT.

The CDR3 loop reads CAWSVFTGGKETEAFF. CDR3 bases: TGTGCCTGGAGTGTATTTACAGGGGGCAAGGAGACTGAAGCTTTCTTT. The chain couples TRBV30 to TRBJ1-1, with 9 bases aligning to TRBD1. After removal of 0 bases from V and 5 bases from J, the junction contained 10 bases not matched to a gene. This CDR3 contains 16 residues. Looked up from germline, CDR1 is GTSNPN and CDR2 is SVGIG (reference sequence).

The chain employs TRBV6-5 and TRBJ2-1; no clear D gene. CDR1 is MNHEY and CDR2 is SVGAGI in the germline V gene. Trimming pared 6 bases from V and 8 bases from J, leaving 14 bases between. The length of the CDR3 is 13 residues. This CDR3 is CASSKKPGDEQFF. CDR3 nucleotides: TGTGCCAGCAGCAAAAAACCAGGCGATGAGCAGTTCTTC.

This chain links TRBV15 with TRBJ2-1; 9 positions agree with TRBD2. CDR3 length: 18 amino acids. Germline V CDR1 and CDR2: LNHNV, YYDKDF (reference sequence). Trimming cost V 0 bases and J 6 bases; bases outside gene matches: 12. The CDR3 sequence: CATSRESSGRALRNEQFF. CDR3 sequence (DNA): TGTGCCACCAGCAGAGAGAGTAGCGGGAGAGCACTACGCAATGAGCAGTTCTTC.

This clone was detected a few times. The chain has TRBV4-3 and TRBJ2-5, with 8 positions matching TRBD1. The germline V gene has CDR1 LGHNA and CDR2 YSLEER. V was pared by 1 base and J by 5 bases, with 9 bases of the junction left unmatched. CDR3 length equals 16 residues. In DNA form, the CDR3 reads TGCGCCAGCAGCCAAGTTCGCGTCAGGGGGCCGGAGACCCAGTACTTC. It is translated as CASSQVRVRGPETQYF.

The V call is TRBV6-5, the J call TRBJ2-7; the match to TRBD2 covers 8 bases. This CDR3 is 15 amino acids long. V was pared by 7 bases and J by 3 bases, with 11 bases of the junction left unmatched. Germline CDR1 reads MNHEY; CDR2 reads SVGAGI. This CDR3 reads CASKSSLTSVYEQYF. For the CDR3, the DNA is TGTGCCAGCAAGTCTTCCTTGACTAGCGTCTACGAGCAGTACTTC.

In nucleotides, the CDR3 is TGTGCCAGCAGCAGGCTAGCGAGTACTATTCCCGGGGAGCTGTTTTTT. This sequence encodes CASSRLASTIPGELFF. The chain couples TRBV7-3 to TRBJ2-2; weak D call: TRBD2 (6 bases). From germline, CDR1 is SGHTA and CDR2 FQGTGA. Trimming left V 5 bases short and J 6 bases short, with 19 bases between. The CDR3 sequence is 16 residues long. Full variable domain (rest looked up from reference TRBV7-3 and TRBJ2-2): GAGVSQTPSNKVTEKGKYVELRCDPISGHTALYWYRQSLGQGPEFLIYFQGTGAADDSGLPNDRFFAVRPEGSVSTLKIQRTERGDSAVYLCASSRLASTIPGELFFGEGSRLTVL.

The J gene is TRBJ1-2, the V gene TRBV13; D gene ambiguous. Trimming shortened V by 1 base and J by 7 bases, and 10 bases separated the two germline ends. CDR1 is PRHDT and CDR2 is FYEKMQ in the germline V gene (reference sequence). The CDR3 sequence is 13 residues long. CDR3 sequence: CASSLAGIGGYTF. CDR3 DNA sequence: TGTGCCAGCAGCTTAGCCGGGATAGGTGGCTACACCTTC.

The chain combines TRBV7-2 with TRBJ2-7; D may be TRBD1 or TRBD2 (6 bases each). The V gene lost 5 bases and the J gene lost 0 bases, with 20 bases spanning the gap. CDR3 length: 17 residues. Germline CDR1 reads SGHTA; CDR2 reads FQGNSA. CDR3 region: CASSPRGVGGSSYEQYF. CDR3 coding DNA: TGTGCCAGCAGCCCTCGCGGGGTCGGGGGCAGCTCCTACGAGCAGTACTTC.

The V and J genes are TRBV27 and TRBJ2-5; D may be TRBD2 (6 bases). The germline V and J ends were trimmed by 3 bases and 4 bases, with 21 bases remaining between them. CDR1 is MNHEY, CDR2 SMNVEV, per germline (reference sequence). The CDR3 has 17 amino acids. The CDR3 DNA reads as TGTGCCAGCAGTTTGCACCGGGAGCTCGATGGGGTAGAGACCCAGTACTTC. The encoded protein is CASSLHRELDGVETQYF.

V usage is TRBV11-2 and J usage is TRBJ2-1, with D possibly matching TRBD1 (6 bases). Per germline, CDR1 SGHAT and CDR2 FQNNGV. Trimming left V 1 base short and J 6 bases short, with 16 bases between. The CDR3 loop spans 16 amino acids. The CDR3 is CASSLVRTGSINEQFF. The CDR3 DNA is TGTGCCAGCAGCTTAGTCCGCACAGGGTCAATCAATGAGCAGTTCTTC.

This clone has a handful of counts. This chain connects TRBV6-5 to TRBJ2-7, with 9 bases fitting TRBD1. Germline loops: CDR1 MNHEY, CDR2 SVGAGI. V was pared by 8 bases and J by 3 bases, with 2 bases of the junction left unmatched. The CDR3 is 12 residues long. The CDR3 DNA reads TGTGCCAGCTGGGACAGGGTCTACGAGCAGTACTTC. Translating gives CASWDRVYEQYF.

The CDR3 loop reads CASSKLAGIDDEQFF. CDR3 nucleotides: TGTGCCAGCAGTAAATTAGCGGGAATTGACGATGAGCAGTTCTTC. This chain connects TRBV2 to TRBJ2-1; 8 bases align to TRBD2. Germline V lookup: CDR1 SNHLY, CDR2 FYNNEI. J gave up 8 bases and V 5 bases, and 11 bases lay outside the gene matches. This CDR3 contains 15 residues.